This T cell receptor beta chain was found in a study of T-cell reconstitution after alpha-beta-depleted transplantation in children. Study results and limitations: The study reportedly traced alpha-beta T cells about two months after transplant to several hundred expanded graft clones. From newly produced T cells came most of the T-cell counts and diversity one year after transplant.

Concerning this clonotype itself: Its specificity is not known.

For TCRbeta, the library was prepared with unique molecular identifiers. TCRdb independently ran MiXCR on the PCR reads; one entry per CDR3 protein. There are a few hundred thousand distinct CDR3 sequences in the sample; about an eighth occur only once, and 2.2% lies in the top ten. This receptor was obtained from a male patient younger than 18 who had a stem cell transplant for acute myeloid leukemia, so the T cells may come from the graft donor. The source was PBMCs, mostly from graft donor cells, collected 360 days after TCRalphabeta/CD19-depleted stem cell transplant.

The CDR3 spells CSASLLAGSTDTQYF. The CDR3 DNA reads TGCAGTGCTTCTCTACTAGCGGGTAGTACAGATACGCAGTATTTT. The genes are TRBV20-1 and TRBJ2-3, with 9 bases matching TRBD2. CDR3 length: 15 amino acids. CDR1 is DFQATT, CDR2 SNEGSKA, per germline (reference sequence). Losses at the gene ends were 5 bases for V and 3 bases for J; bases not matched to a gene: 9.